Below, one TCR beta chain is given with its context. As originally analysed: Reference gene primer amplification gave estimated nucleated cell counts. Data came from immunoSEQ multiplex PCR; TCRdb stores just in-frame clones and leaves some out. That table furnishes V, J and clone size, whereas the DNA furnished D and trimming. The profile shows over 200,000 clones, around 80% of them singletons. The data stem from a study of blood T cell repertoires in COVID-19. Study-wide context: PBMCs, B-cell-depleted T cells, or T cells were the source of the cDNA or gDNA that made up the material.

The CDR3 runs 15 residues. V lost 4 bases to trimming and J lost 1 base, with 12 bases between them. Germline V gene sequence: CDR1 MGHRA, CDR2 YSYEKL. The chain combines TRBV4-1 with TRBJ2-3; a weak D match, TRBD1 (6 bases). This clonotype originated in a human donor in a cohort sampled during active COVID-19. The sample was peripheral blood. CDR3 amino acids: CASSPIRQGTDTQYF. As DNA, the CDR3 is TGCGCCAGCAGCCCAATTCGACAGGGCACAGATACGCAGTATTTT.